Listed below are T cell receptor beta chains from one sample, sequenced in a study of early T cells in non-severe SARS-CoV-2 infection. TCRdb reanalysed the 5' RACE reads using MiXCR and keeps one entry per CDR3 protein. This repertoire shows about 79,000 distinct CDR3 sequences, 11% found once; its top ten account for approximately 4.5%. The sequencing input was whole blood. The receptors originated from an adult who was a healthcare worker with PCR-confirmed SARS-CoV-2 infection or an uninfected control (not recorded which). Each CDR3 is given with its conserved first and last residue. D genes are given only for firm matches. Only some rows state a clone size, as once, few, many or a class for expanded clones.

>.|TRBJ2-3|few|TRBV27
CASSLRRGDTQYF
>TRBD1|TRBJ1-1|.|TRBV9
CASSAGQPMNTEAFF
>TRBD1|TRBJ2-5|many|TRBV4-1
CASSQAGQVVATQYF
>.|TRBJ2-1|.|TRBV6-2/TRBV6-3
CASSGLSASSYNEQFF
>TRBD1|TRBJ2-7|many|TRBV14
CASSQGTGWTNEQYF
>.|TRBJ2-6|few|TRBV15
CATSRDSGGSGANVLTF
>.|TRBJ2-3|few|TRBV30
CAWSVPVADTQYF
>TRBD1|TRBJ2-1|once|TRBV12-3/TRBV12-4
CASRDRGGNEQFF
>TRBD1|TRBJ2-2|.|TRBV3-1
CASSRNRGSTGELFF
>.|TRBJ2-1|few|TRBV12-3/TRBV12-4
CASSLGGHSSYNEQFF